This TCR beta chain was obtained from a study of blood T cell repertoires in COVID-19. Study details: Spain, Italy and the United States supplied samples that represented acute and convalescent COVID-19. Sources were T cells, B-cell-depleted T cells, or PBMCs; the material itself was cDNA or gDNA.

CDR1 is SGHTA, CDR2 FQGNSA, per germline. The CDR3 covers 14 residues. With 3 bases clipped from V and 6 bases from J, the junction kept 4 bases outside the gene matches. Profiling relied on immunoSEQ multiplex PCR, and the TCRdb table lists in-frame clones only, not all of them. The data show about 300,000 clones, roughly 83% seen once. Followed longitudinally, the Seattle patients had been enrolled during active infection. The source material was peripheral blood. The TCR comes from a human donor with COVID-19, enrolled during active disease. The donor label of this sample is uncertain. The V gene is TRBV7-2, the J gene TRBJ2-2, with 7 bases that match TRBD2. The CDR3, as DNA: TGTGCCAGCAGCTTGGGACTAAGGTCCGGGGAGCTGTTTTTT. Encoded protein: CASSLGLRSGELFF.